Each of the 10 T cell receptor beta chains below was sequenced from the same sample in a study of cytomegalovirus exposure and HLA in healthy donors. In the PCR, 60 Vbeta and 13 Jbeta primers were used. Assay: immunoSEQ multiplex PCR; the TCRdb copy retains only in-frame clones and omits some. The repertoire consists of about 140,000 clones, with over 60% occurring once and the leading ten covering over 1.5%. Sequencing used PBMCs. The receptor source for this set is a man aged 40-55 years in good health and CMV-seronegative.

V is TRBV30 and J is TRBJ2-7; 13 bases line up with TRBD2. The J segment lost 5 bases and the V segment lost 2 bases, leaving 6 bases of the junction unmatched. The CDR3 spans 15 residues. Germline CDR1 is GTSNPN and CDR2 is SVGIG (reference sequence). The CDR3, as DNA: TGTGCCTGGAGTATAGGGACTAGCGGGAACGACGAGCAGTACTTC. Protein: CAWSIGTSGNDEQYF.

V is TRBV19 and J is TRBJ2-1; D gene ambiguous. Germline loops: CDR1 LNHDA, CDR2 SQIVND (reference sequence). This CDR3 spans 15 amino acids. V was cut by 5 bases and J by 3 bases, with 14 bases left in between. DNA of the CDR3: TGTGCCAGTAGTTCCCAGGATCAGGACTACAATGAGCAGTTCTTC. It translates to CASSSQDQDYNEQFF.

This sequence joins TRBV4-1 and TRBJ1-6, with TRBD1 as a possible D gene (6 bases). The CDR3 spans 17 residues. Germline CDR1 reads MGHRA; CDR2 reads YSYEKL. Trimming removed 0 bases at V and 5 bases at J, with 14 bases between. The CDR3 reads CASSQEGPGADNSPLHF. The CDR3 bases are TGCGCCAGCAGCCAAGAAGGTCCAGGGGCGGATAATTCACCCCTCCACTTT.

This chain links TRBV2 with TRBJ1-6; D is perhaps TRBD1 (6 bases). Germline V gene data show CDR1 as SNHLY and CDR2 as FYNNEI. This CDR3 has 14 amino acids. Between the trimmed V and J ends, which lost 7 bases and 10 bases, there was a span of 17 bases. This CDR3 is CASNRVRGVSPLHF. CDR3 nucleotides: TGTGCCAGCAACAGGGTGAGGGGAGTCTCACCCCTCCACTTT.

V usage is TRBV6-1 and J usage is TRBJ2-5; no clear D. V lost 6 bases to trimming and J lost 1 base, with 9 bases between them. In germline, CDR1 is MNHNS, CDR2 SASEGT. The CDR3 spans 13 residues. The CDR3 reads CASRSYGQETQYF. CDR3 DNA: TGTGCCAGCAGGTCGTACGGCCAAGAGACCCAGTACTTC.

The chain employs TRBV19 and TRBJ2-7, with D perhaps TRBD1 (6 bases). The CDR3 covers 13 residues. V lost 4 bases, J lost 4 bases, and 11 bases lay in between. CDR1 LNHDA and CDR2 SQIVND come from the germline V gene (reference sequence). The CDR3 nucleotides read TGTGCCAGTAGTACCTGGGACATATACGAGCAGTACTTC. Encoded protein: CASSTWDIYEQYF.

The gene calls are TRBV18 and TRBJ2-7, with D maybe TRBD2 (5 bases). The germline CDR1 and CDR2 sequences are KGHSH and LQKENI. The ends were cut back, 3 bases at V and 3 bases at J, with 18 bases in the middle. The length of the CDR3 is 16 residues. CDR3 region: CASSPESYGILYEQYF. CDR3 nucleotides: TGTGCCAGCTCACCCGAATCGTACGGGATCCTCTACGAGCAGTACTTC.

Concerning this clone itself: The DNA is left out, because the CDR3 cannot be placed on it with certainty; the CDR3 is given as TCRdb lists it. This chain links TRBV5-4 with TRBJ2-7; the listed D gene, TRBD1, was not tested against the DNA. The CDR3 length equals 15 residues, ends included. The V gene's germline CDR1 is SGHNT and CDR2 YYREEE (reference sequence). CDR3 protein: CASSFGPGVAYEQYF.

The chain combines TRBV7-2 with TRBJ2-7, with TRBD2 matching 11 bases. The germline gives CDR1 SGHTA, CDR2 FQGNSA. This CDR3 region has 14 residues. Trimming removed 5 bases from V and 3 bases from J; junction bases left unmatched: 3. In nucleotides, the CDR3 is TGTGCCAGCAGCCCGGGACTAGCGGTCTACGAGCAGTACTTC. Encoded protein: CASSPGLAVYEQYF.

This chain connects TRBV29-1 to TRBJ1-4, with 10 bases identical to TRBD1. CDR1 and CDR2 (germline): SQVTM, ANQGSEA. The CDR3 contains 15 residues. The junction had 9 bases not matched to a gene; V was cut back by 6 bases and J by 5 bases. In nucleotides, the CDR3 is TGCAGCGTGGGCGGGACAGGGGTGGGGAATGAAAAACTGTTTTTT. Protein product: CSVGGTGVGNEKLFF.